This T cell receptor (beta chain) was observed in a study of blood T cell repertoires in COVID-19. Looking at the study overall: Samples representing acute and convalescent COVID-19 were sourced from the United States, Italy and Spain. T cells, B-cell-depleted T cells, or PBMCs supplied cDNA or gDNA.

Authors' data handling: Reference gene primer amplification yielded estimated nucleated cell counts. TCRdb keeps only in-frame clones here, not all; method: immunoSEQ multiplex PCR. From that table come the V and J calls and clone size; the DNA was used to work out D and trimming. This sample carries 95,000 to 150,000 clones, roughly 75% of them seen once, and the ten largest clones take 16%. The CDR3 is 16 amino acids. The V and J ends lost 4 bases and 0 bases, in that order; junction bases with no gene match: 5. Per germline, CDR1 SGHRS and CDR2 YFSETQ. The TCR sequence derives from a man in his fifties or sixties with active or convalescent COVID-19. The sequencing input was peripheral blood. V and J are TRBV5-1 and TRBJ2-1; 9 bases are a match to TRBD2. CDR3 bases: TGCGCCAGCAGCGTAGATAGCGGGAGCTCCTACAATGAGCAGTTCTTC. It encodes CASSVDSGSSYNEQFF. Full variable domain (missing parts from reference TRBV5-1 and TRBJ2-1): KAGVTQTPRYLIKTRGQQVTLSCSPISGHRSVSWYQQTPGQGLQFLFEYFSETQRNKGNFPGRFSGRQFSNSRSEMNVSTLELGDSALYLCASSVDSGSSYNEQFFGPGTRLTVL.